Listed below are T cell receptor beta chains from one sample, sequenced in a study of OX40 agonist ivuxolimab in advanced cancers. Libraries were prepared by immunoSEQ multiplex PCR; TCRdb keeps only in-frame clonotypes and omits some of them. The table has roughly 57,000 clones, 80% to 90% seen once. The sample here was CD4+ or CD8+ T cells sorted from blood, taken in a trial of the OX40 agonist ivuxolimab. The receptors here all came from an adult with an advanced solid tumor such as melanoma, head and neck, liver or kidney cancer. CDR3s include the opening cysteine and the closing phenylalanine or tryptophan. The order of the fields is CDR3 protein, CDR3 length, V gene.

CASSQGRWADTQYF,14,TRBV7-3
CASRTDGRGTEAFF,14,TRBV2
CASSPSTVTEAFF,13,TRBV5-1
CASSEPGQGFMNTEAFF,17,TRBV6-1
CASGLDPSPGELFF,14,TRBV12-5
CAISETGGEQYF,12,TRBV10-3
CASSLGGNLGNEQYF,15,TRBV6-5
CASSEARFNEKLFF,14,TRBV25-1
CASSRRGQAWNTEAFF,16,TRBV13
CASSVTRAVNADTQYF,16,TRBV9
CASSLDIWNTEAFF,14,TRBV5-1
CASSLEIGGSAEAFF,15,TRBV7-8
CASSWGTGETQYF,13,TRBV28
CASSSYSLNLVLFF,14,TRBV6-6
CASSQLEDTGELFF,14,TRBV18
CASSVDRGLGSPLHF,15,TRBV9
CASSQDVGGTGELFF,15,TRBV4-3
CASNPQGRGTEAFF,14,TRBV6-5
CASRKDRVNAFF,12,TRBV25-1
CASSPDRGVNSPLHF,15,TRBV19
CASSIVQGASPSNQPQHF,18,TRBV19
CASSFWLGGGTEAFF,15,TRBV27
CASSHTDRLRGAFF,14,TRBV14
CASSLMAGGAGTGELFF,17,TRBV4-2
CASSLVVSGPSGNTIYF,17,TRBV28
CASSEALRGFGYTF,14,TRBV6-1
CSVGETQYF,9,TRBV29-1
CASSLTGQGYNSPLHF,16,TRBV7-9
CASTPALRGGYTF,13,TRBV19
CASSEALNLDGYTF,14,TRBV6-1
CASSMVTRLTFYGYTF,16,TRBV19
CASRQAGGPSTDTQYF,16,TRBV14
CASSVATGGRNNEQFF,16,TRBV9
CASRPPSTDTQYF,13,TRBV5-6
CASSLHPGQGAAGELFF,17,TRBV11-2
CASSPQTGPHGYTF,14,TRBV6-5
CASSLVQGLETQYF,14,TRBV14
CASSLQTAEQPQHF,14,TRBV5-6
CASSSGQGSYEQYF,14,TRBV6-6
CASRLGQANQPQHF,14,TRBV6-1
CASRTTGGWTGELFF,15,TRBV11-2
CASSIQGRDSPLHF,14,TRBV2
CASNWDQGAQPQHF,14,TRBV2
CASSLVGVEAFF,12,TRBV13
CASSERLGFLTGNTIYF,17,TRBV6-1
CASSKTGGPGQPQHF,15,TRBV4-1
CASSLYDGSNQPQHF,15,TRBV28
CASTLDSSTEAFF,13,TRBV2
CASSEYAGGVSPLHF,15,TRBV25-1
CASAPDRMNTGELFF,15,TRBV6-1
CASSLTTWVTEQFF,14,TRBV7-9
CAATTSPFRGSGQPQHF,17,TRBV19
CASSLPMGANNGYTF,15,TRBV7-9
CASSADASQETQYF,14,TRBV5-4
CASSMNRYEQYF,12,TRBV19
CASSLGIGELFF,12,TRBV5-5
CAISGTGVSGTEAFF,15,TRBV10-3